Below are 10 T cell receptor beta chains sequenced from a single sample in a study of T cell responses to AZD1222 COVID-19 vaccine. The table came from immunoSEQ multiplex PCR; TCRdb's copy has only in-frame clones and leaves some out. Of some 140,000 clones in the sample, roughly 90% were seen once. This specimen was peripheral blood, taken on day 0 of AZD1222 vaccination. All receptors come from an adult in good health.

This chain connects TRBV6-5 to TRBJ1-2; no clear D gene. The CDR3 totals 14 residues. V was trimmed by 5 bases and J by 8 bases, leaving 18 bases between them. The V gene's germline CDR1 is MNHEY and CDR2 SVGAGI. The CDR3 nucleotides read TGTGCCAGCAGTCCGAGTCTTTCACAACCCGGCTACACCTTC. Translated: CASSPSLSQPGYTF.

This chain joins TRBV6-4 and TRBJ1-1; 7 nucleotides line up with TRBD1. Germline V CDR1 and CDR2: MRHNA, SNTAGT. This CDR3 is built from 14 residues. The junction had 5 bases not matched to a gene; V was cut back by 6 bases and J by 1 base. The CDR3 bases are TGTGCCAGCAGCGCCGGGACAGAGAACACTGAAGCTTTCTTT. Its protein product is CASSAGTENTEAFF.

The chain uses TRBV30 and TRBJ1-1, with D possibly matching TRBD1 (5 bases). The CDR3 consists of 13 residues. From germline, CDR1 is GTSNPN and CDR2 SVGIG (reference sequence). Deletions cut 1 base from V and 6 bases from J, with 12 bases between. This CDR3 is CAWSEGDGAEAFF. The DNA for the CDR3 is TGTGCCTGGAGTGAAGGGGACGGGGCTGAAGCTTTCTTT.

The genes are TRBV5-1 and TRBJ1-6; D is ambiguous. The CDR3 consists of 15 residues. In germline, CDR1 is SGHRS, CDR2 YFSETQ. The ends were cut back, 7 bases at V and 3 bases at J, with 14 bases in the middle. In DNA, the CDR3 is TGCGCCAGCTCCTTAGGGATCGACTATAATTCACCCCTCCACTTT. Protein: CASSLGIDYNSPLHF.

The V and J genes are TRBV21-1 and TRBJ1-1; TRBD1, the table's D call, was not compared with the DNA. TRBV21-1 is a pseudogene segment. The length of the CDR3 is 13 residues. The CDR3 loop reads CASSKTVNTEAFF. The CDR3 bases are TGTGCCAGCAGCAAAACAGTGAACACTGAAGCTTTCTTT.

The V call is TRBV6-5, the J call TRBJ1-4, with 8 bases identical to TRBD1. V lost 6 bases to trimming and J lost 7 bases; unmatched junction nucleotides: 7. The CDR3 contains 14 residues. The V gene's germline CDR1 is MNHEY and CDR2 SVGAGI. The CDR3 spells CASSLTGEGEKLFF. The DNA for the CDR3 is TGTGCCAGCAGCTTGACAGGGGAAGGTGAAAAACTGTTTTTT.

The chain employs TRBV5-1 and TRBJ1-5; TRBD1 agrees at 9 bases. The V gene end was trimmed by 0 bases and the J gene end by 3 bases; junction bases not matched to a gene: 19. This CDR3 spans 21 amino acids. CDR1 and CDR2 (germline): SGHRS, YFSETQ. CDR3 in DNA: TGCGCCAGCAGCTTGGGCCGGGTCGGCGGGACAGGGAATGGGGCCAATCAGCCCCAGCATTTT. Amino acids: CASSLGRVGGTGNGANQPQHF.

This clone has only one observation. The CDR3 DNA reads TGTGCCAGCAGTTTCGCGATCAGGGGGCAAGACACTGAAGCTTTCTTT. It codes for CASSFAIRGQDTEAFF. The chain carries TRBV28 and TRBJ1-1, with 8 nucleotides matching TRBD1. V shed 3 bases, J shed 3 bases, and the junction held 9 bases outside the gene matches. The CDR3 sequence is 16 residues long. Germline CDR1 reads MDHEN; CDR2 reads SYDVKM.

This clone was found once. This chain connects TRBV9 to TRBJ2-2; tentatively, D is TRBD1 (5 bases). Germline-derived CDR1 and CDR2 are SGDLS and YYNGEE. With 0 bases removed from V and 4 bases from J, the gap between germline ends came to 10 bases. The CDR3 is made up of 15 amino acids. DNA of the CDR3: TGTGCCAGCAGCGTAGCAGCAGGGTCCACCGGGGAGCTGTTTTTT. This codes for CASSVAAGSTGELFF.

Only a few counts were recorded for this clone. The V and J genes are TRBV20-1 and TRBJ1-2; unclear D gene. This CDR3 is 11 amino acids long. Trimming removed 3 bases from V and 8 bases from J, with 10 bases in between. From germline, CDR1 is DFQATT and CDR2 SNEGSKA (reference sequence). CDR3 nucleotide sequence: TGCAGTGCTAGGGGAACGCCCGGCTACACCTTC. It specifies CSARGTPGYTF.